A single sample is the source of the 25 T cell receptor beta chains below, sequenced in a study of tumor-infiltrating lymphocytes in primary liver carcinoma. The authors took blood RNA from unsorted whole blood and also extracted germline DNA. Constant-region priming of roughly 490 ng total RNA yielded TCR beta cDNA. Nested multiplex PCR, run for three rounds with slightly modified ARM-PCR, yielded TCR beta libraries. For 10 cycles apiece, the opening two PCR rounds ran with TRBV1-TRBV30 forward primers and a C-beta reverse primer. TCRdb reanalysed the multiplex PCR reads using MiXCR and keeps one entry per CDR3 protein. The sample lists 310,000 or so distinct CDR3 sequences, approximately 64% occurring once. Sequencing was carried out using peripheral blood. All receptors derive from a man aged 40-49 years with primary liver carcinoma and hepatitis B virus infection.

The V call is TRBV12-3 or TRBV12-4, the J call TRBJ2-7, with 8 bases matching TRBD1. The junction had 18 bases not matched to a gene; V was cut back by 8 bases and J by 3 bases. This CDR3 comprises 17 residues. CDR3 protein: CASATGTGPTPLYEQYF. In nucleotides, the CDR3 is TGTGCCAGCGCCACCGGGACAGGCCCTACGCCTCTCTACGAGCAGTACTTC.

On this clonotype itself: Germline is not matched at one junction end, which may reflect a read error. The CDR3 nucleotides read TGTGCCAGCAGCCGGGACTTCTCCTGCGAGCAGTACTTC. It encodes CASSRDFSCEQYF. The rearrangement links TRBV5-4 to TRBJ2-7; D perhaps matches TRBD2 (6 bases). The CDR3 covers 13 residues. Germline V gene data show CDR1 as SGHNT and CDR2 as YYREEE (reference sequence).

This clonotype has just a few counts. CDR3 amino acids: CASRRTSENTGELFF. CDR3 sequence (DNA): TGCGCCAGCAGGAGGACTAGCGAAAACACCGGGGAGCTGTTTTTT. The chain links TRBV4-1 to TRBJ2-2; 9 bases agree with TRBD2. V lost 6 bases to trimming and J lost 2 bases; unmatched junction nucleotides: 4. In germline, CDR1 is MGHRA, CDR2 YSYEKL. This CDR3 is 15 amino acids long.

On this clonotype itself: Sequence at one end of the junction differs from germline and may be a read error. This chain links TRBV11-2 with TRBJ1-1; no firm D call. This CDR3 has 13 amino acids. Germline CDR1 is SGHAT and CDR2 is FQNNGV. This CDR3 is CASSEGLQTETFF. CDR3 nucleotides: TGTGCCAGCAGCGAGGGTCTTCAGACTGAAACTTTCTTT.

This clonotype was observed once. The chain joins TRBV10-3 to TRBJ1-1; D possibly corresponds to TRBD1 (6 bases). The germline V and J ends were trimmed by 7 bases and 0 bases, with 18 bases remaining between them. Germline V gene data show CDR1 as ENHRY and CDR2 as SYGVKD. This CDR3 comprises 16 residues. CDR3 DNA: TGTGCCATCACCCCAGGATCAGGACAGATGAACACTGAAGCTTTCTTT. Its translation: CAITPGSGQMNTEAFF.

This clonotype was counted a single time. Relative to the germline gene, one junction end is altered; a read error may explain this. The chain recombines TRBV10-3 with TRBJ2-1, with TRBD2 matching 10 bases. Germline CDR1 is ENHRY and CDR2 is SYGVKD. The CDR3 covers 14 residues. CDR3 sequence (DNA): TGTGGCATCAGAGCCGGGACTAGCGACAATGAGCAGTTCTTC. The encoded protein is CGIRAGTSDNEQFF.

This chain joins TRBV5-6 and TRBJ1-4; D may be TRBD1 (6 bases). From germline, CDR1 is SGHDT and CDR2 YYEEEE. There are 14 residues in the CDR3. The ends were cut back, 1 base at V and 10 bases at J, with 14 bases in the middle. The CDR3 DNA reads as TGTGCCAGCAGCTTGCTACAGGGTAGTGGAAAACTGTTTTTT. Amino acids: CASSLLQGSGKLFF.

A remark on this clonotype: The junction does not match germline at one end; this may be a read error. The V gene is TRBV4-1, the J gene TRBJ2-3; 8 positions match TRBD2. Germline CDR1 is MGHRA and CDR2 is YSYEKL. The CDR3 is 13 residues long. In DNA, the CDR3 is TGCGCCAGCAGCCAAGAACTAGCGGATAGGCAGTATTTT. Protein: CASSQELADRQYF.

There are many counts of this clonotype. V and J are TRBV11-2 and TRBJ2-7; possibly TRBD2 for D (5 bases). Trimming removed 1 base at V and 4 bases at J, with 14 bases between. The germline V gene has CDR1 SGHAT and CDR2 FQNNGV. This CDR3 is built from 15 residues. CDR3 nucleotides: TGTGCCAGCAGCTTAGGAACAGAAACGGGATACGAGCAGTACTTC. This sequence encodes CASSLGTETGYEQYF.

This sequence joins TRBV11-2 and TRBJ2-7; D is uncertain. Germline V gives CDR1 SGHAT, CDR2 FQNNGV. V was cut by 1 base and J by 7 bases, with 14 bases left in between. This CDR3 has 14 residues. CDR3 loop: CASSLGDIGREQYF. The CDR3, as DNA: TGTGCCAGCAGCTTAGGTGATATTGGTAGGGAGCAGTACTTC.

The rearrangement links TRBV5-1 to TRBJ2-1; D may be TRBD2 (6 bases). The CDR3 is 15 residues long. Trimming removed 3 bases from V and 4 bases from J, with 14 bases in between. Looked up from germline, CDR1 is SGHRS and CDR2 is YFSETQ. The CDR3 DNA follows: TGCGCCAGCAGCTGGCCGGTAGCGGTATACAATGAGCAGTTCTTC. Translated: CASSWPVAVYNEQFF.

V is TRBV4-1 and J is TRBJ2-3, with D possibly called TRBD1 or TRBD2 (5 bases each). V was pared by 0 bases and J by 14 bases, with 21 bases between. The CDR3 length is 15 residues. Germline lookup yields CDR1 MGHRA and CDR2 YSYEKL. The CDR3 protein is CASSQDGTAIDTRYF. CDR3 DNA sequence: TGCGCCAGCAGCCAAGATGGGACGGCTATAGATACCCGGTATTTT.

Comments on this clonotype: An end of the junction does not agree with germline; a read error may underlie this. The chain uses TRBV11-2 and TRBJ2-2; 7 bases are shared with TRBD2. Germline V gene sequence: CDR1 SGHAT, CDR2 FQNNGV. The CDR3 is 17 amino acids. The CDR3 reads CGSSSRRSGLNTGELFF. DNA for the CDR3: TGTGGCAGCAGCTCGAGAAGATCGGGACTAAACACCGGTGAGCTGTTTTTT.

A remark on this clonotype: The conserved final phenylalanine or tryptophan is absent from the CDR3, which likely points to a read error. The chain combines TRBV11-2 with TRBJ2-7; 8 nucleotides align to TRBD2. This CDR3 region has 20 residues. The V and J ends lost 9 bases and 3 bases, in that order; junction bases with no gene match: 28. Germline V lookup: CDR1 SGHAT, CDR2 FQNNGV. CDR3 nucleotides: TGTGCCAGAAGACGCATCTCCAGGACAGATCTTAGCGGGGCTGACTACGAGCAGTACCTT. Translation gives CARRRISRTDLSGADYEQYL.

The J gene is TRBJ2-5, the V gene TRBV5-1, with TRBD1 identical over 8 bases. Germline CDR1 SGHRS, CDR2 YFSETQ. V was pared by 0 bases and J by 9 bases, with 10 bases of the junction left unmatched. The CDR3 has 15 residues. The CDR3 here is CASSLARGLSEAQYF. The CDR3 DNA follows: TGCGCCAGCAGCTTGGCCAGGGGGCTATCGGAGGCCCAGTACTTC.

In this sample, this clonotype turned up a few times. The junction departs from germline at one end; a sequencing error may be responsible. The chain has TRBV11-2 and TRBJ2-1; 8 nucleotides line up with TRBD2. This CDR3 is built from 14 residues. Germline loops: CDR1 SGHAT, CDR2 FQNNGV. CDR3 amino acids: CVSRLAGYYNEQFF. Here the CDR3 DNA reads TGTGTCAGCAGGTTAGCGGGGTACTACAATGAGCAGTTCTTC.

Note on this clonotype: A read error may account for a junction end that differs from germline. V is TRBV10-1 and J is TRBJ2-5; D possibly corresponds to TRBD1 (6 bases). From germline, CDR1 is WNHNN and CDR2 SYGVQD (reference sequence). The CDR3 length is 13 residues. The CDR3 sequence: CASSDGQQETKYF. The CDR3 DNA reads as TGCGCCAGCAGTGATGGACAGCAAGAGACCAAGTACTTC.

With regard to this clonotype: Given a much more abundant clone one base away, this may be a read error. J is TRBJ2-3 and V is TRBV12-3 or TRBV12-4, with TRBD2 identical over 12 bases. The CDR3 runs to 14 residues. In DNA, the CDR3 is TGTGCCAGCAGGACTAGCGGGAGCCCAGATATGCAGTATTTT. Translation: CASRTSGSPDMQYF.

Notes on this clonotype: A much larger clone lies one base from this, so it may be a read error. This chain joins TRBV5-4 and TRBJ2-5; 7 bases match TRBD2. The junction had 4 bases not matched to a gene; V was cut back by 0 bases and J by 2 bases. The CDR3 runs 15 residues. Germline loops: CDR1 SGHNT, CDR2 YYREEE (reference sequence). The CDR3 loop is CASSLGGLEQETQYF. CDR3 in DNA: TGTGCCAGCAGCTTGGGAGGACTAGAGCAAGAGACCCAGTACTTC.

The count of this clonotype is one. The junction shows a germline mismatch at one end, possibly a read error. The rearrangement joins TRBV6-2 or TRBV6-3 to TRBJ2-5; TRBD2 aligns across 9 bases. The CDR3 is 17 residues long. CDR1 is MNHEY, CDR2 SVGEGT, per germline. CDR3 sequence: CASSYWLTSGRQETQYF. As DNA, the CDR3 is TGTGCCAGCAGTTACTGGCTGACTAGCGGTCGGCAAGAGACCCAGTATTTC.

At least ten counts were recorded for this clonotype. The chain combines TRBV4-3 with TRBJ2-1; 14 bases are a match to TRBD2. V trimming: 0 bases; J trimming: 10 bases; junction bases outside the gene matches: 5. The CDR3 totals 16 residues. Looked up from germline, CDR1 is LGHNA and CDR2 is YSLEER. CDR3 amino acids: CASSQEATSGRGEQFF. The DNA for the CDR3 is TGCGCCAGCAGCCAAGAGGCGACTAGCGGGAGGGGAGAGCAGTTCTTC.

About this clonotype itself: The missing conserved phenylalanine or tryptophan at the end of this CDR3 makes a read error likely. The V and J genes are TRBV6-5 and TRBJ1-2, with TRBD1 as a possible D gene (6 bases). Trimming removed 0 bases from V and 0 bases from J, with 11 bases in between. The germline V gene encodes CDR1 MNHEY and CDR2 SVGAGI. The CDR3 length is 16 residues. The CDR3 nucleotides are TGTGCCAGCAGTTACTCACAGGGAGGAACTAACTATGGCTACACCTTA. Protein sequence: CASSYSQGGTNYGYTL.

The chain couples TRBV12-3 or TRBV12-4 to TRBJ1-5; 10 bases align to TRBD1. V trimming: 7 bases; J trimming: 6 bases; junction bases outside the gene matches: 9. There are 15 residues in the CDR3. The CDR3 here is CASTGTGVISQPQHF. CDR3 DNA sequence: TGTGCCAGCACCGGGACAGGGGTCATAAGTCAGCCCCAGCATTTT.

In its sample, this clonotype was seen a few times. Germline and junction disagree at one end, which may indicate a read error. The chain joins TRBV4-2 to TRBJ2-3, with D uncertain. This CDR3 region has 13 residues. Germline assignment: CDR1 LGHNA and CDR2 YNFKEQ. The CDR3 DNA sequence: TGTACCAGCAGCCAGGCCGGCACAGATACGCAGTATTTT. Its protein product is CTSSQAGTDTQYF.

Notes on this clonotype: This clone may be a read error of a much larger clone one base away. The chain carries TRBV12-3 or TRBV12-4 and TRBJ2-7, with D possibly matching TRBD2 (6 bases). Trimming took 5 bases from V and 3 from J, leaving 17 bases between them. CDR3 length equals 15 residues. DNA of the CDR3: TGTGCCAGCAGTCCGATATCGGGAGACATCTACGAGCAGTACTTC. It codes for CASSPISGDIYEQYF.